The T cell receptor (beta chain) described here comes from a study of kidney transplant recipient with SARS-CoV-2 infection. The V gene's germline CDR1 is LGHNA and CDR2 YNFKEQ. The V and J ends lost 3 bases and 0 bases respectively, with 12 bases between them. The length of the CDR3 is 15 residues. This clonotype has ten or more counts. Via MiXCR, TCRdb re-called the reads, giving one row per CDR3 protein. The sample carries about 240,000 distinct CDR3 sequences, 29% recorded once. The specimen was a blood sample, collected at baseline and on approximately day 120 from a kidney transplant recipient. This receptor was identified in a male patient aged 30 to 40 who had COVID-19 and was a kidney transplant recipient. The graft donor may have contributed some T cells. The rearrangement links TRBV4-2 to TRBJ2-7; a possible D gene is TRBD1 (6 bases). For the CDR3, the DNA is TGTGCCAGCAGCCAGACCACAGGGCTCTCCTACGAGCAGTACTTC. It is translated as CASSQTTGLSYEQYF.